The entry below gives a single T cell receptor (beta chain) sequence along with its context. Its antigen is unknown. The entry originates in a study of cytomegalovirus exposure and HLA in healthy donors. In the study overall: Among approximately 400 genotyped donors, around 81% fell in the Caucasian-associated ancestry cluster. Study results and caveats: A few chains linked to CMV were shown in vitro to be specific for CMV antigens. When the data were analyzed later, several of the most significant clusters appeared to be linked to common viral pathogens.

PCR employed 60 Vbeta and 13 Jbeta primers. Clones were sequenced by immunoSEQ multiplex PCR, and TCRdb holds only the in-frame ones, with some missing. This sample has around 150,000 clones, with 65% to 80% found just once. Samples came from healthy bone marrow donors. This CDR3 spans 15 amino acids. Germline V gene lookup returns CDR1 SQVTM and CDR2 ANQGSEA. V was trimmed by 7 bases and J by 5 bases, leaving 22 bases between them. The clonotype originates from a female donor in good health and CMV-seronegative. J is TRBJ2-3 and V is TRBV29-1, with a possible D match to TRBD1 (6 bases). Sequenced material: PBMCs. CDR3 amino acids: CSAEPGHLPGDTQYF. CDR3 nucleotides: TGCAGCGCTGAGCCGGGACACCTCCCGGGAGATACGCAGTATTTT.